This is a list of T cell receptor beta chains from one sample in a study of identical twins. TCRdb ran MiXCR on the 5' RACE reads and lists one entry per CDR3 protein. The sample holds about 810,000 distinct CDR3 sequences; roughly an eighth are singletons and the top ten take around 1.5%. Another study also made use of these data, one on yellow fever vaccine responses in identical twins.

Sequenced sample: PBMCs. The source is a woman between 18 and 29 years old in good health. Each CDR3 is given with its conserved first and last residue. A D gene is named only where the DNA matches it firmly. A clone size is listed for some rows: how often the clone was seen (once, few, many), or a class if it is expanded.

CDR3 protein: CASSQGEGGDYGYTF
CDR3 DNA: TGCGCCAGCAGCCAAGGAGAGGGGGGCGACTATGGCTACACCTTC
D gene: -
clone size: few
V gene: TRBV4-1
J gene: TRBJ1-2

CDR3 protein: CASSFGWGPEAFF
CDR3 DNA: TGTGCCAGCAGCTTTGGGTGGGGCCCGGAAGCTTTCTTT
D gene: -
clone size: -
V gene: TRBV7-9
J gene: TRBJ1-1

CDR3 protein: CASSQDRQGVYNEQFF
CDR3 DNA: TGTGCCAGCAGCCAAGACAGGCAGGGAGTCTACAATGAGCAGTTCTTC
D gene: -
clone size: -
V gene: TRBV4-2
J gene: TRBJ2-1

CDR3 protein: CSASISGSSYEQYF
CDR3 DNA: TGCAGTGCTAGCATCAGCGGGAGTTCCTACGAGCAGTACTTC
D gene: TRBD2
clone size: many
V gene: TRBV20-1
J gene: TRBJ2-7

CDR3 protein: CASSKLAGAGSEQYF
CDR3 DNA: TGTGCCAGCAGTAAATTAGCGGGAGCCGGGAGCGAGCAGTACTTC
D gene: TRBD2
clone size: few
V gene: TRBV7-9
J gene: TRBJ2-7

CDR3 protein: CAIPGQPNQPQHF
CDR3 DNA: TGTGCCATCCCGGGCCAGCCCAATCAGCCCCAGCATTTT
D gene: -
clone size: -
V gene: TRBV28
J gene: TRBJ1-5

CDR3 protein: CASSLRISTDTQYF
CDR3 DNA: TGTGCCAGCAGTTTGAGAATAAGCACAGATACGCAGTATTTT
D gene: -
clone size: few
V gene: TRBV27
J gene: TRBJ2-3

CDR3 protein: CASSVGGFETDTQYF
CDR3 DNA: TGTGCCAGCAGTGTTGGGGGCTTTGAGACAGATACGCAGTATTTT
D gene: -
clone size: many
V gene: TRBV2
J gene: TRBJ2-3

CDR3 protein: CASSPLAGGADTQYF
CDR3 DNA: TGTGCCAGCAGTCCCCTAGCGGGGGGTGCAGATACGCAGTATTTT
D gene: TRBD2
clone size: few
V gene: TRBV6-1
J gene: TRBJ2-3

CDR3 protein: CASSSRLAGAGDTQYF
CDR3 DNA: TGTGCCAGCAGCTCAAGACTAGCGGGAGCGGGAGATACGCAGTATTTT
D gene: TRBD2
clone size: few
V gene: TRBV2
J gene: TRBJ2-3

CDR3 protein: CASSPTAINSPLHF
CDR3 DNA: TGTGCCAGCAGTCCTACAGCTATCAATTCACCCCTCCACTTT
D gene: -
clone size: -
V gene: TRBV12-3/TRBV12-4
J gene: TRBJ1-6

CDR3 protein: CASSSTDGRLAPYEQYF
CDR3 DNA: TGCGCCAGCAGTTCGACAGATGGCCGCCTGGCGCCCTACGAGCAGTACTTC
D gene: -
clone size: -
V gene: TRBV10-2
J gene: TRBJ2-7

CDR3 protein: CSARSGATNTEAFF
CDR3 DNA: TGCAGTGCTAGATCAGGGGCCACAAACACTGAAGCTTTCTTT
D gene: -
clone size: -
V gene: TRBV20-1
J gene: TRBJ1-1

CDR3 protein: CASIVTVGTGELFF
CDR3 DNA: TGTGCCAGCATAGTTACCGTGGGGACCGGGGAGCTGTTTTTT
D gene: -
clone size: -
V gene: TRBV12-3/TRBV12-4
J gene: TRBJ2-2

CDR3 protein: CASSITRTSATYEQYF
CDR3 DNA: TGTGCCAGCAGCATAACCAGGACTAGCGCTACCTACGAGCAGTACTTC
D gene: TRBD2
clone size: -
V gene: TRBV12-3/TRBV12-4
J gene: TRBJ2-7

CDR3 protein: CASSVGAETNYGYTF
CDR3 DNA: TGTGCCAGCAGCGTAGGGGCAGAGACTAACTATGGCTACACCTTC
D gene: -
clone size: -
V gene: TRBV9
J gene: TRBJ1-2

CDR3 protein: CASSHLGLEDEQFF
CDR3 DNA: TGTGCCAGCAGCCACCTGGGACTAGAGGATGAGCAGTTCTTC
D gene: TRBD2
clone size: many
V gene: TRBV14
J gene: TRBJ2-1

CDR3 protein: CASSLPRQPDTQYF
CDR3 DNA: TGTGCCAGCAGTCTCCCCAGACAGCCAGATACGCAGTATTTT
D gene: -
clone size: many
V gene: TRBV12-3/TRBV12-4
J gene: TRBJ2-3

CDR3 protein: CASSARGGSNEKLFF
CDR3 DNA: TGTGCCAGCAGCGCCAGGGGCGGATCGAATGAAAAACTGTTTTTT
D gene: -
clone size: few
V gene: TRBV2
J gene: TRBJ1-4

CDR3 protein: CASSLASPVWVGELFF
CDR3 DNA: TGTGCCAGCAGTTTAGCGAGCCCAGTTTGGGTCGGGGAGCTGTTTTTT
D gene: -
clone size: few
V gene: TRBV12-3/TRBV12-4
J gene: TRBJ2-2